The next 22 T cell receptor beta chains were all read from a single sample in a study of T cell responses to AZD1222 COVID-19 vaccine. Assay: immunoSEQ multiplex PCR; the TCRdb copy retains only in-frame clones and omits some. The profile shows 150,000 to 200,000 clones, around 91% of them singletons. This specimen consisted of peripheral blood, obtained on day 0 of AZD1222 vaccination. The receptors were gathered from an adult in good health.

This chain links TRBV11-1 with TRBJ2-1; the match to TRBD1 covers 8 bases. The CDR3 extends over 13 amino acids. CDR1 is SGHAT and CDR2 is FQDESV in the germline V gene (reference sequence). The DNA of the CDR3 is TGTGGGGTGGGGACAGGTTATTCCAATGAGCAGTTCTTC. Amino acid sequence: CGVGTGYSNEQFF.

CDR3 bases: TGCGCCAGCAAAGACAGGGGCGGGGCCGGGGAGCTGTTTTTT. Protein product: CASKDRGGAGELFF. This sequence joins TRBV5-1 and TRBJ2-2, with 8 positions matching TRBD1. CDR1 SGHRS and CDR2 YFSETQ come from the germline V gene. The CDR3 is 14 residues long. Unmatched junction bases numbered 7, after V lost 6 bases and J lost 6 bases.

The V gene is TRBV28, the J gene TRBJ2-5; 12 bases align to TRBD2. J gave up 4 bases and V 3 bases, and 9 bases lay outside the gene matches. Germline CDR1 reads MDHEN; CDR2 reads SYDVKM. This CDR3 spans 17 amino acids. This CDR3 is CASSLGTSGGLRETQYF. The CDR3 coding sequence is TGTGCCAGCAGTTTGGGAACTAGCGGGGGGCTTAGAGAGACCCAGTACTTC. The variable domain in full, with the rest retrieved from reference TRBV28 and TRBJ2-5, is DVKVTQSSRYLVKRTGEKVFLECVQDMDHENMFWYRQDPGLGLRLIYFSYDVKMKEKGDIPEGYSVSREKKERFSLILESASTNQTSMYLCASSLGTSGGLRETQYFGPGTRLLVL.

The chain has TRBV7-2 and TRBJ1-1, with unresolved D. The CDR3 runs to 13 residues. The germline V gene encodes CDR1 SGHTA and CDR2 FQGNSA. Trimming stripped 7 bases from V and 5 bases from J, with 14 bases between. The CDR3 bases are TGTGCCAGCACCAGGAGGACTCAAACTGAAGCTTTCTTT. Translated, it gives CASTRRTQTEAFF.

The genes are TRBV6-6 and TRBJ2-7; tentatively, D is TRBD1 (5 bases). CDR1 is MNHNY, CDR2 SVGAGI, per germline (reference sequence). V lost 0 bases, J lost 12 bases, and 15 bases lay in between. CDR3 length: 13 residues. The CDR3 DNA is TGTGCCAGCAGTTACTCCACAGGACGGTTGCTGTACTTC. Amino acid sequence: CASSYSTGRLLYF.

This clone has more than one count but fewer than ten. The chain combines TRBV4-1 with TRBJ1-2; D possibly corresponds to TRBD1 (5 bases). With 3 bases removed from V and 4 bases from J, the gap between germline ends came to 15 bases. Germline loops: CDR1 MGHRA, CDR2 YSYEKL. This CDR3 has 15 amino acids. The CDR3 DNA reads TGCGCCAGCAGCCAGACAGCTGTGATGAGCTATGGCTACACCTTC. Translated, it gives CASSQTAVMSYGYTF.

The CDR3 is CASRHRNTIYF. CDR3 nucleotide sequence: TGTGCCAGCAGACACCGGAACACCATATATTTT. The V gene is TRBV6-5, the J gene TRBJ1-3; no definite D call. The CDR3 spans 11 residues. Germline V lookup: CDR1 MNHEY, CDR2 SVGAGI. Deletions cut 6 bases from V and 7 bases from J, with 7 bases between.

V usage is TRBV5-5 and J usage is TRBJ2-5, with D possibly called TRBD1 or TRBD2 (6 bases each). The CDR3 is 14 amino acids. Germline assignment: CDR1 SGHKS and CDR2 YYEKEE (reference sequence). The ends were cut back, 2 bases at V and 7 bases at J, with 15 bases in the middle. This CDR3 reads CASSLQGRRGTQYF. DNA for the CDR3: TGTGCCAGCAGCTTACAGGGACGGCGGGGGACCCAGTACTTC.

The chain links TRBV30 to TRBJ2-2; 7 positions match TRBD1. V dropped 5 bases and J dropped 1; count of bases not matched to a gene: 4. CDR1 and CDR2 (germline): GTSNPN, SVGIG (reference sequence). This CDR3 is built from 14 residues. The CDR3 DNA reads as TGTGCCTGGCGGACAGGCCTGAACACCGGGGAGCTGTTTTTT. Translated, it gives CAWRTGLNTGELFF.

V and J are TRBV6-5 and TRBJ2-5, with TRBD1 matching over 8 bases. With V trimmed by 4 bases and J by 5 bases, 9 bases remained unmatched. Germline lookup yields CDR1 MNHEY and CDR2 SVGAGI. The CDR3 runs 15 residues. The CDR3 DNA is TGTGCCAGCAGTTTGGGACAGGAGGGAGTGGAGACCCAGTACTTC. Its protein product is CASSLGQEGVETQYF.

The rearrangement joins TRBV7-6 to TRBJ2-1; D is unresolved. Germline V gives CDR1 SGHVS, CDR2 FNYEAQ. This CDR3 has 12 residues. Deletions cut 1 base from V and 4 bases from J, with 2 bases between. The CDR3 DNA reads TGTGCCAGCAGCTTAGGGTACAATGAGCAGTTCTTC. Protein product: CASSLGYNEQFF.

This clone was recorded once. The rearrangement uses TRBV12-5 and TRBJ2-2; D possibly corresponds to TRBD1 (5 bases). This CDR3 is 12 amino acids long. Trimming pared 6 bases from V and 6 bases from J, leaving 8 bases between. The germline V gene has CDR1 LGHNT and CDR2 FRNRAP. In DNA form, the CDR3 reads TGTGCTAGTGGCCCAGGGTCCGGGGAGCTGTTTTTT. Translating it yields CASGPGSGELFF. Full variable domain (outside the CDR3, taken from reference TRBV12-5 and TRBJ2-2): DARVTQTPRHKVTEMGQEVTMRCQPILGHNTVFWYRQTMMQGLELLAYFRNRAPLDDSGMPKDRFSAEMPDATLATLKIQPSEPRDSAVYFCASGPGSGELFFGEGSRLTVL.

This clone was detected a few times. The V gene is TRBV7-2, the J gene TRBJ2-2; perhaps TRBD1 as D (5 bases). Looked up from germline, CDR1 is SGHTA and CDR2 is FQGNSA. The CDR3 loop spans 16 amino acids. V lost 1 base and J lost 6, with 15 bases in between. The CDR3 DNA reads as TGTGCCAGCAGCTTAGAAGTCAGGGTGGAATCCGGGGAGCTGTTTTTT. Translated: CASSLEVRVESGELFF.

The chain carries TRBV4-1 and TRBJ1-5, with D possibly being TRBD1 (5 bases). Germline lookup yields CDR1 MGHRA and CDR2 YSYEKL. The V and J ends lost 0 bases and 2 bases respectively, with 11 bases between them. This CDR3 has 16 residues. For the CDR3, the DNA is TGCGCCAGCAGCCAAGATGCTGGGACGGGCAATCAGCCCCAGCATTTT. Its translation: CASSQDAGTGNQPQHF.

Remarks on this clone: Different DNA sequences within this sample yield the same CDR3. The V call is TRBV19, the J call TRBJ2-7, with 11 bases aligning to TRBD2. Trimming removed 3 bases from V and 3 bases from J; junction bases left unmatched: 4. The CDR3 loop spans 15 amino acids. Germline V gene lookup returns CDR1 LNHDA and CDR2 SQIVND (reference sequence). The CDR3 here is CASSMSTSGDYEQYF. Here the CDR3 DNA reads TGTGCCAGTAGTATGTCGACTAGCGGGGACTACGAGCAGTACTTC. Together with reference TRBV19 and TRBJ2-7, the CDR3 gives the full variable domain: DGGITQSPKYLFRKEGQNVTLSCEQNLNHDAMYWYRQDPGQGLRLIYYSQIVNDFQKGDIAEGYSVSREKKESFPLTVTSAQKNPTAFYLCASSMSTSGDYEQYFGPGTRLTVT.

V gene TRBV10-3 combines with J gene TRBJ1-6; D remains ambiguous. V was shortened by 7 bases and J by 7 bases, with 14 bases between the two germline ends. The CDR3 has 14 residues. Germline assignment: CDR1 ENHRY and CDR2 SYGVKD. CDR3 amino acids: CAITVSPGNSPLHF. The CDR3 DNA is TGTGCCATCACCGTGAGTCCCGGGAATTCACCCCTCCACTTT.

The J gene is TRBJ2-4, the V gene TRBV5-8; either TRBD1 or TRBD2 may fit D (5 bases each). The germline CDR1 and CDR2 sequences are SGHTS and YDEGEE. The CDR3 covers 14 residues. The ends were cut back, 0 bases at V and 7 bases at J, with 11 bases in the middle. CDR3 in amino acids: CASSLGQRGNIQYF. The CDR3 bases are TGTGCCAGCAGCTTGGGACAGAGAGGGAACATTCAGTACTTC. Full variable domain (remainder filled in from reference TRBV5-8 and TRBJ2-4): EAGVTQSPTHLIKTRGQQATLRCSPISGHTSVYWYQQALGLGLQFLLWYDEGEERNRGNFPPRFSGRQFPNYSSELNVNALELEDSALYLCASSLGQRGNIQYFGAGTRLSVL.

The CDR3: CASSLGGGEGEKLFF. The DNA for the CDR3 is TGTGCCAGCAGCCTCGGCGGGGGAGAGGGTGAAAAACTGTTTTTT. The rearrangement joins TRBV6-5 to TRBJ1-4; D perhaps matches TRBD1 (5 bases). V shed 6 bases and J shed 7 bases, with 18 bases lying between them. The germline CDR1 and CDR2 sequences are MNHEY and SVGAGI. The CDR3 is made up of 15 amino acids.

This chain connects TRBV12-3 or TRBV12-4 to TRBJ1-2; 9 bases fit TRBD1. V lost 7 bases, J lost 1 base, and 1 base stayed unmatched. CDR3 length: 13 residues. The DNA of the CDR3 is TGTGCCAGCACGACAGGGGGTAACTATGGCTACACCTTC. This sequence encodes CASTTGGNYGYTF.

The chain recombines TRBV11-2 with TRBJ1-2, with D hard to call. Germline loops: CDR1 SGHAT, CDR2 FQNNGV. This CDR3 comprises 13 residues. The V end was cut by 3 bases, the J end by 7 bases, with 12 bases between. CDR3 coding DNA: TGTGCCAGCAGCTTGACGGGAAAGGGTGGCTACACCTTC. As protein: CASSLTGKGGYTF.

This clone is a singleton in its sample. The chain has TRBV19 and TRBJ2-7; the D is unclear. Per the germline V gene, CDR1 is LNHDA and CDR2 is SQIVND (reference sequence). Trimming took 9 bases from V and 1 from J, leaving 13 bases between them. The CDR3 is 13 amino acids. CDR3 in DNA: TGTGCCAGCAGAAACCTGGATTCCTACGAGCAGTACTTC. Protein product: CASRNLDSYEQYF.

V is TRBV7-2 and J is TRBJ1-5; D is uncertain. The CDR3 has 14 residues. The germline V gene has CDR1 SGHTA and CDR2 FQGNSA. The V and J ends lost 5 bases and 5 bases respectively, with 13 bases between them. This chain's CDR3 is CASSLTLGDQPQHF. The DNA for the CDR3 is TGTGCCAGCAGCCTTACCCTCGGTGATCAGCCCCAGCATTTT. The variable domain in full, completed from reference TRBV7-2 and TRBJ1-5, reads GAGVSQSPSNKVTEKGKDVELRCDPISGHTALYWYRQSLGQGLEFLIYFQGNSAPDKSGLPSDRFSAERTGGSVSTLTIQRTQQEDSAVYLCASSLTLGDQPQHFGDGTRLSIL.